The 11 T cell receptor beta chains reported below all come from one sample, sequenced in a study of blood T cell repertoires in COVID-19. Using immunoSEQ multiplex PCR, the repertoire was profiled, and TCRdb retains in-frame clones only, with some absent. The sample records tens of thousands of clones, 81% being singletons. Sequences were obtained from peripheral blood. The receptors stem from a man aged 50-59 years with active or convalescent COVID-19.

This clone was detected once. The chain recombines TRBV4-1 with TRBJ2-7, with D hard to call. V gave up 4 bases and J gave up 2 bases, with 15 bases separating them. Germline V lookup: CDR1 MGHRA, CDR2 YSYEKL. This CDR3 is built from 15 residues. The CDR3 nucleotides are TGCGCCAGCAGCCGAGCAGTAGGAGCCACCTACGAGCAGTACTTC. This encodes CASSRAVGATYEQYF.

V and J are TRBV24-1 and TRBJ2-3, with D unclear. V lost 4 bases, J lost 1 base, and 5 bases lay in between. The germline CDR1 and CDR2 sequences are KGHDR and SFDVKD. The CDR3 is made up of 13 amino acids. The CDR3: CATSDPGTDTQYF. The CDR3 DNA reads TGTGCCACCAGTGACCCAGGCACAGATACGCAGTATTTT.

V gene TRBV30 combines with J gene TRBJ2-7; D perhaps matches TRBD2 (5 bases). Germline CDR1 reads GTSNPN; CDR2 reads SVGIG (reference sequence). CDR3 length: 14 amino acids. V lost 2 bases and J lost 0, with 11 bases in between. The CDR3 DNA sequence: TGTGCCTGGAGTCGGACTTCAAGCTCCTACGAGCAGTACTTC. It translates to CAWSRTSSSYEQYF.

This clone has just a few counts. The chain carries TRBV7-2 and TRBJ2-7; D is ambiguous. This CDR3 contains 14 residues. CDR1 SGHTA and CDR2 FQGNSA come from the germline V gene. Trimming left V 1 base short and J 0 bases short, with 7 bases between. The CDR3 sequence is CASSLGGISYEQYF. In DNA, the CDR3 is TGTGCCAGCAGCTTAGGCGGCATCTCCTACGAGCAGTACTTC.

The chain uses TRBV7-9 and TRBJ2-1, with TRBD2 as a possible D gene (6 bases). The CDR3 contains 16 residues. Germline V gene lookup returns CDR1 SEHNR and CDR2 FQNEAQ (reference sequence). V lost 2 bases to trimming and J lost 2 bases, with 13 bases between them. CDR3 sequence (DNA): TGTGCCAGCAGCTTAAGACAGACGGGGGCCTACAATGAGCAGTTCTTC. Translated: CASSLRQTGAYNEQFF. Looking up the rest from reference TRBV7-9 and TRBJ2-1 gives the full variable domain: DTGVSQNPRHKITKRGQNVTFRCDPISEHNRLYWYRQTLGQGPEFLTYFQNEAQLEKSRLLSDRFSAERPKGSFSTLEIQRTEQGDSAMYLCASSLRQTGAYNEQFFGPGTRLTVL.

The rearrangement joins TRBV30 to TRBJ1-4, with D possibly TRBD1 on 5 matching bases. The germline V gene encodes CDR1 GTSNPN and CDR2 SVGIG (reference sequence). The V and J ends lost 0 bases and 7 bases respectively, with 12 bases between them. The CDR3 is made up of 14 amino acids. The CDR3 DNA sequence: TGTGCCTGGAGTGTAGGAGGGACCCTTGAAAAACTGTTTTTT. This encodes CAWSVGGTLEKLFF.

This chain links TRBV27 with TRBJ1-1, with D maybe TRBD1 (5 bases). Germline lookup yields CDR1 MNHEY and CDR2 SMNVEV (reference sequence). This CDR3 spans 15 amino acids. V was clipped by 3 bases and J by 5 bases, with 16 bases between them. This chain's CDR3 is CASSFGRKRGTEAFF. CDR3 nucleotides: TGTGCCAGCAGTTTCGGACGGAAAAGGGGTACTGAAGCTTTCTTT.

V and J are TRBV6-5 and TRBJ2-1, with a tentative D call TRBD2 (5 bases). The CDR3 is 15 amino acids. V was trimmed by 6 bases and J by 1 base, leaving 13 bases between them. Germline V gene lookup returns CDR1 MNHEY and CDR2 SVGAGI. The CDR3 protein is CASRLGGSSYNEQFF. Here the CDR3 DNA reads TGTGCCAGCAGGTTGGGCGGGTCTTCCTACAATGAGCAGTTCTTC.

The V gene is TRBV12-3 or TRBV12-4, the J gene TRBJ1-1; D call uncertain. V gave up 4 bases and J gave up 4 bases, with 10 bases separating them. This CDR3 is 13 amino acids long. CDR3 sequence (DNA): TGTGCCAGCAGTTCCACCAGGCTCACTGAAGCTTTCTTT. Residues: CASSSTRLTEAFF.

The J gene is TRBJ1-3, the V gene TRBV2; no reliable D call. From germline, CDR1 is SNHLY and CDR2 FYNNEI. The CDR3 is 13 amino acids. V was cut by 7 bases and J by 4 bases, with 11 bases left in between. The CDR3 is CASTSNGGNTIYF. The CDR3 nucleotides are TGTGCCAGCACCTCCAACGGGGGAAACACCATATATTTT.

This clone has just one count. V and J are TRBV27 and TRBJ2-3; D remains unclear. This CDR3 comprises 14 residues. Trimming pared 0 bases from V and 2 bases from J, leaving 6 bases between. In germline, CDR1 is MNHEY, CDR2 SMNVEV (reference sequence). The CDR3 DNA is TGTGCCAGCAGTTTATCGATACTCACAGATACGCAGTATTTT. Its protein product is CASSLSILTDTQYF.